This T cell receptor beta chain derives from a study of blood T cell repertoires in COVID-19. Germline CDR1 reads MNHEY; CDR2 reads SVGAGI. V was pared by 0 bases and J by 6 bases, with 5 bases of the junction left unmatched. The length of the CDR3 is 15 residues. Here immunoSEQ multiplex PCR was the method, and the copy in TCRdb shows in-frame clones only, minus some. The table lists under 300,000 clones, more than 85% of them singletons. This receptor was obtained from a man in his forties or fifties who had recovered from COVID-19. What was sequenced was PBMCs or T cells enriched from blood (not recorded which). This chain links TRBV6-5 with TRBJ1-1, with 9 bases lining up with TRBD1. Here the CDR3 DNA reads TGTGCCAGCAGTTACTCCGGACAGGGGAGGGCTGAAGCTTTCTTT. Protein: CASSYSGQGRAEAFF.